The 30 T cell receptor beta chains given below trace back to one sample, sequenced in a study of shared clonotypes between healthy human individuals. This table comes from immunoSEQ multiplex PCR, and its TCRdb copy is limited to in-frame clones, with some not included. This table has nearly 1,000,000 clones, about three quarters appearing once. What was sequenced was memory CD4+ T cells sorted from blood. Subset of the sample: CD45RA-negative fraction. The source of these receptors is a man aged 18 to 30 in good health.

In the case of this clone: It may be a read error: a sequence one base away is much more abundant. The gene calls are TRBV2 and TRBJ1-6; TRBD1 is a possible D gene (5 bases). There are 16 residues in the CDR3. Germline V lookup: CDR1 SNHLY, CDR2 FYNNEI. CDR3 nucleotide sequence: TGTGCCAGCAGTACAAGGGGTGGCAGGGATCAATCACCCCTCTACTTT. Protein sequence: CASSTRGGRDQSPLYF.

The chain uses TRBV6-6 and TRBJ2-1; TRBD2 is a possible D gene (6 bases). The CDR3 is 14 residues long. Trimming pared 7 bases from V and 7 bases from J, leaving 17 bases between. Germline V gene lookup returns CDR1 MNHNY and CDR2 SVGAGI (reference sequence). CDR3 residues: CASTSLAAGNEQFF. CDR3 DNA: TGTGCCAGCACCTCCTTGGCGGCGGGAAATGAGCAGTTCTTC.

V and J are TRBV6-5 and TRBJ1-3; the D is unclear. Deletions cut 5 bases from V and 3 bases from J, with 14 bases between. There are 15 residues in the CDR3. Germline assignment: CDR1 MNHEY and CDR2 SVGAGI. The CDR3 DNA sequence: TGTGCCAGCAGTCCTTTTAGGGCTGGTGGAAACACCATATATTTT. Its protein product is CASSPFRAGGNTIYF.

The chain is built from TRBV10-3 and TRBJ1-1; the D gene is possibly TRBD1 (6 bases). Trimming left V 2 bases short and J 0 bases short, with 10 bases between. The germline CDR1 and CDR2 sequences are ENHRY and SYGVKD. The CDR3 loop spans 15 amino acids. CDR3 nucleotides: TGTGCCATCAGTGAGGCAGGGGAAATGAACACTGAAGCTTTCTTT. Translation gives CAISEAGEMNTEAFF.

This clone showed up just a few times. The chain uses TRBV6-1 and TRBJ1-2, with a weak D call TRBD1 (6 bases). The V end lost 6 bases, the J end lost 0 bases, and 14 bases lay between the germline ends. The CDR3 is 15 amino acids. Germline CDR1 MNHNS, CDR2 SASEGT. DNA of the CDR3: TGTGCCAGCAGGGTGCAGGGGTCTGCTAACTATGGCTACACCTTC. This translates into CASRVQGSANYGYTF.

V usage is TRBV6-5 and J usage is TRBJ2-5, with D possibly being TRBD1 (6 bases). In germline, CDR1 is MNHEY, CDR2 SVGAGI. The CDR3 runs to 15 residues. V lost 5 bases, J lost 1 base, and 14 bases lay in between. As DNA, the CDR3 is TGTGCCAGCAGTCCTCTGCAGGACAGCCAAGAGACCCAGTACTTC. Its protein product is CASSPLQDSQETQYF.

The rearrangement links TRBV7-2 to TRBJ2-2; 7 nucleotides agree with TRBD1. Germline loops: CDR1 SGHTA, CDR2 FQGNSA. This CDR3 comprises 15 residues. Trimming cost V 5 bases and J 0 bases; bases outside gene matches: 3. The CDR3 DNA is TGTGCCAGCAGCCGGGACAGCCCGAACACCGGGGAGCTGTTTTTT. It codes for CASSRDSPNTGELFF.

This chain joins TRBV18 and TRBJ2-5, with a weak D call TRBD1 (6 bases). Germline lookup yields CDR1 KGHSH and CDR2 LQKENI. V was cut by 3 bases and J by 4 bases, with 12 bases left in between. The CDR3 consists of 14 residues. The DNA for the CDR3 is TGTGCCAGCTCACCTGGATGGGGGCGAGAGACCCAGTACTTC. It specifies CASSPGWGRETQYF. The full variable domain, its missing parts supplied by reference TRBV18 and TRBJ2-5, is NAGVMQNPRHLVRRRGQEARLRCSPMKGHSHVYWYRQLPEEGLKFMVYLQKENIIDESGMPKERFSAEFPKEGPSILRIQQVVRGDSAAYFCASSPGWGRETQYFGPGTRLLVL.

The rearrangement uses TRBV5-6 and TRBJ1-3, with D maybe TRBD1 (5 bases). The CDR3 totals 16 residues. Germline loops: CDR1 SGHDT, CDR2 YYEEEE. Trimming left V 2 bases short and J 0 bases short, with 12 bases between. The CDR3 reads CASSFRGASSGNTIYF. The CDR3 bases are TGTGCCAGCAGCTTCCGCGGGGCGAGCTCTGGAAACACCATATATTTT.

The chain recombines TRBV28 with TRBJ1-1; possible D gene TRBD1, 5 bases. Germline values: CDR1 MDHEN, CDR2 SYDVKM. The V end lost 1 base, the J end lost 0 bases, and 15 bases lay between the germline ends. The CDR3 has 17 amino acids. The CDR3 loop reads CASSLFTGGTMNTEAFF. The DNA for the CDR3 is TGTGCCAGCAGTTTATTCACGGGGGGAACTATGAACACTGAAGCTTTCTTT.

The chain employs TRBV11-2 and TRBJ1-1; D is unclear. Trimming removed 0 bases from V and 9 bases from J, with 11 bases in between. The CDR3 has 13 amino acids. Germline V gene lookup returns CDR1 SGHAT and CDR2 FQNNGV. This chain's CDR3 is CASSLDYQSKAFF. In nucleotides, the CDR3 is TGTGCCAGCAGCTTAGATTACCAGAGCAAAGCTTTCTTT.

Regarding this clone: This same CDR3 is encoded by further DNA sequences in the sample. The chain has TRBV5-1 and TRBJ1-1, with D unresolved. V lost 2 bases and J lost 0, with 5 bases in between. Per germline, CDR1 SGHRS and CDR2 YFSETQ. The CDR3 is made up of 13 amino acids. CDR3 coding DNA: TGCGCCAGCAGCTTAGAGTTGAACACTGAAGCTTTCTTT. Translation gives CASSLELNTEAFF.

The chain recombines TRBV2 with TRBJ2-2; maybe TRBD1 (5 bases). Germline lookup yields CDR1 SNHLY and CDR2 FYNNEI. The V gene lost 6 bases and the J gene lost 7 bases, with 12 bases spanning the gap. The CDR3 is 13 amino acids. The CDR3 coding sequence is TGTGCCAGCAGGCCCAGGGCCGGCGGGGAGCTGTTTTTT. Its translation: CASRPRAGGELFF.

The J gene is TRBJ2-2, the V gene TRBV5-4; 8 bases are shared with TRBD2. J gave up 4 bases and V 1 base, and 3 bases lay outside the gene matches. The CDR3 has 15 residues. CDR1 and CDR2 from the germline V gene are SGHNT and YYREEE (reference sequence). Here the CDR3 reads CASSLRGGGTGELFF. In DNA, the CDR3 is TGTGCCAGCAGCTTGCGGGGGGGTGGCACCGGGGAGCTGTTTTTT. Supplemented by reference TRBV5-4 and TRBJ2-2, the full variable domain reads ETGVTQSPTHLIKTRGQQVTLRCSSQSGHNTVSWYQQALGQGPQFIFQYYREEENGRGNFPPRFSGLQFPNYSSELNVNALELDDSALYLCASSLRGGGTGELFFGEGSRLTVL.

J is TRBJ2-3 and V is TRBV7-2; the D gene is possibly TRBD2 (6 bases). Trimming took off 6 bases at V and 0 bases at J, with 10 bases between the two ends. The CDR3 covers 14 residues. Per the germline V gene, CDR1 is SGHTA and CDR2 is FQGNSA. CDR3 in amino acids: CASRPGGSTDTQYF. DNA of the CDR3: TGTGCCAGCAGGCCCGGGGGAAGCACAGATACGCAGTATTTT. Variable domain in full (rest from reference TRBV7-2 and TRBJ2-3): GAGVSQSPSNKVTEKGKDVELRCDPISGHTALYWYRQSLGQGLEFLIYFQGNSAPDKSGLPSDRFSAERTGGSVSTLTIQRTQQEDSAVYLCASRPGGSTDTQYFGPGTRLTVL.

V is TRBV18 and J is TRBJ2-7; no firm D call. V lost 5 bases to trimming and J lost 0 bases, with 8 bases between them. There are 13 residues in the CDR3. Germline loops: CDR1 KGHSH, CDR2 LQKENI. The CDR3 DNA follows: TGTGCCAGCTCAAAAGGGTTCTCCTACGAGCAGTACTTC. Its protein is CASSKGFSYEQYF.

The gene calls are TRBV7-2 and TRBJ1-1, with D tentatively TRBD1 (6 bases). Looked up from germline, CDR1 is SGHTA and CDR2 is FQGNSA. V lost 4 bases and J 5 bases, leaving 14 bases between the germline ends. This CDR3 contains 14 residues. The CDR3 region has the DNA TGTGCCAGCAGCTCATCTACAGGGAGTACTGAAGCTTTCTTT. Its translation: CASSSSTGSTEAFF.

The V gene is TRBV2, the J gene TRBJ1-3, with D hard to call. V dropped 5 bases and J dropped 3 bases, with 5 bases sitting between them. Germline CDR1 reads SNHLY; CDR2 reads FYNNEI. This CDR3 contains 12 residues. In DNA form, the CDR3 reads TGTGCCAGCAGTCCGGGTGGAAACACCATATATTTT. Amino acids: CASSPGGNTIYF.

This clone occurred a few times. The J gene is TRBJ1-6, the V gene TRBV5-6; TRBD1 matches at 9 bases. Germline V gene lookup returns CDR1 SGHDT and CDR2 YYEEEE. The CDR3 loop spans 14 amino acids. Unmatched junction bases numbered 6, after V lost 4 bases and J lost 10 bases. Here the CDR3 reads CASSQDRGGSPLHF. In nucleotides, the CDR3 is TGTGCCAGCAGCCAGGACAGGGGTGGATCACCCCTCCACTTT. Together with reference TRBV5-6 and TRBJ1-6, the CDR3 gives the full variable domain: DAGVTQSPTHLIKTRGQQVTLRCSPKSGHDTVSWYQQALGQGPQFIFQYYEEEERQRGNFPDRFSGHQFPNYSSELNVNALLLGDSALYLCASSQDRGGSPLHFGNGTRLTVT.

The chain carries TRBV6-6 and TRBJ1-5; D gene uncertain. The V gene's germline CDR1 is MNHNY and CDR2 SVGAGI (reference sequence). CDR3 length: 13 amino acids. The V and J ends lost 6 bases and 5 bases respectively, with 11 bases between them. As DNA, the CDR3 is TGTGCCAGCAGCTACGGCCGGGATCAGCCCCAGCATTTT. Translated, it gives CASSYGRDQPQHF.

The rearrangement uses TRBV6-1 and TRBJ2-5; no clear D gene. Looked up from germline, CDR1 is MNHNS and CDR2 is SASEGT. The CDR3 extends over 14 amino acids. Trimming cost V 7 bases and J 2 bases, with 14 bases left between them. The CDR3 nucleotides read TGTGCCAGCAAGTGGTGGCAGACTCAAGAGACCCAGTACTTC. This gives the protein CASKWWQTQETQYF.

This chain links TRBV15 with TRBJ1-2, with D maybe TRBD1 (6 bases). Germline CDR1 reads LNHNV; CDR2 reads YYDKDF (reference sequence). Trimming shortened V by 4 bases and J by 3 bases, and 9 bases separated the two germline ends. The CDR3 sequence is 13 residues long. The CDR3 here is CATSTGADYGYTF. The CDR3 DNA is TGTGCCACCAGCACAGGGGCGGACTATGGCTACACCTTC.

The chain employs TRBV5-6 and TRBJ1-2; D is undetermined. Germline CDR1 reads SGHDT; CDR2 reads YYEEEE. CDR3 size: 16 residues. With 0 bases removed from V and 3 bases from J, the gap between germline ends came to 15 bases. CDR3 protein: CASSLDWSSAYYGYTF. The CDR3 DNA sequence: TGTGCCAGCAGCTTGGATTGGAGCAGTGCCTACTATGGCTACACCTTC.

Comment on this clone: Other nucleotide sequences from this sample produce the same CDR3. The chain combines TRBV6-1 with TRBJ1-4; D may be TRBD1 (5 bases). The germline CDR1 and CDR2 sequences are MNHNS and SASEGT. V lost 0 bases to trimming and J lost 8 bases, with 13 bases between them. CDR3 length: 15 residues. This CDR3 reads CASSEARAGWEKLFF. As DNA, the CDR3 is TGTGCCAGCAGTGAAGCCCGGGCAGGGTGGGAAAAACTGTTTTTT.

V is TRBV19 and J is TRBJ1-2, with D tentatively TRBD1 (6 bases). Trimming left V 3 bases short and J 7 bases short, with 9 bases between. The CDR3 consists of 12 residues. Germline CDR1 reads LNHDA; CDR2 reads SQIVND (reference sequence). The CDR3 sequence: CASSMEQGGYTF. DNA of the CDR3: TGTGCCAGTAGTATGGAACAGGGTGGCTACACCTTC.

The chain couples TRBV9 to TRBJ2-2; 9 bases align to TRBD1. V lost 0 bases and J lost 5; bases outside the gene matches: 20. Per germline, CDR1 SGDLS and CDR2 YYNGEE. This CDR3 comprises 21 residues. In nucleotides, the CDR3 is TGTGCCAGCAGCGTAGCTTTGACTCTGGACGGAAGGACAGGGGAAACCGGGGAGCTGTTTTTT. Encoded protein: CASSVALTLDGRTGETGELFF.

The chain joins TRBV2 to TRBJ2-2; 9 bases are shared with TRBD1. The junction had 9 bases not matched to a gene; V was cut back by 6 bases and J by 7 bases. The CDR3 contains 15 residues. Germline V lookup: CDR1 SNHLY, CDR2 FYNNEI. The chain's CDR3 is CASRTRDRAGGELFF. The CDR3 DNA is TGTGCCAGCAGGACCCGGGACAGGGCTGGCGGGGAGCTGTTTTTT.

The gene calls are TRBV28 and TRBJ2-7, with 16 positions matching TRBD2. J lost 0 bases, V lost 5 bases, and 4 bases had no gene match. Germline CDR1 is MDHEN and CDR2 is SYDVKM. This CDR3 spans 17 amino acids. The CDR3: CASSAGTSGGASYEQYF. CDR3 bases: TGTGCCAGCAGTGCCGGGACTAGCGGGGGGGCCTCCTACGAGCAGTACTTC.

CDR3 nucleotide sequence: TGCGCCAGCAGCTTGGGTACGGCGGGGGGCGTCTCACCCCTCCACTTT. It codes for CASSLGTAGGVSPLHF. The rearrangement links TRBV5-1 to TRBJ1-6, with D maybe TRBD1 (6 bases). The germline V and J ends were trimmed by 0 bases and 10 bases, with 17 bases remaining between them. The CDR3 loop spans 16 amino acids. Per germline, CDR1 SGHRS and CDR2 YFSETQ.

This clone was counted once. The genes are TRBV5-8 and TRBJ1-4; 9 nucleotides agree with TRBD1. The CDR3 runs 15 residues. Germline V gene lookup returns CDR1 SGHTS and CDR2 YDEGEE. J lost 10 bases, V lost 5 bases, and 12 bases had no gene match. The CDR3 coding sequence is TGTGCCAGCAGAGCCTCCGGGACAGGGAGGAGAAAACTGTTTTTT. Translation: CASRASGTGRRKLFF.